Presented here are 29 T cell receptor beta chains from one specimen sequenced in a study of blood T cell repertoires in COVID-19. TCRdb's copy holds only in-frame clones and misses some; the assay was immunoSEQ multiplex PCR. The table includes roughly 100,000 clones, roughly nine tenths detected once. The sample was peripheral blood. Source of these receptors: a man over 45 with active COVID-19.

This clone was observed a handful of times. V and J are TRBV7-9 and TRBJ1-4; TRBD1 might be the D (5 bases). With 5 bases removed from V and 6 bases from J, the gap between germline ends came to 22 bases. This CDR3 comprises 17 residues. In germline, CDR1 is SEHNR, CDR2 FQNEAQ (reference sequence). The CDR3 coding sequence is TGTGCCAGCAGCCAGAGGACCCCCCAGGTGGGGCATGAAAAACTGTTTTTT. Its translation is CASSQRTPQVGHEKLFF.

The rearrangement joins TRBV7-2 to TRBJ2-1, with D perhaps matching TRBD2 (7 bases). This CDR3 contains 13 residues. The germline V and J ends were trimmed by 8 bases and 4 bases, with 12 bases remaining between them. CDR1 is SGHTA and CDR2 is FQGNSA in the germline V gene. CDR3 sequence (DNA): TGTGCCAGCGGAGGGGGGGCATACAATGAGCAGTTCTTC. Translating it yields CASGGGAYNEQFF.

The DNA of the CDR3 is TGCGCCAGCAGCTTCCGGGGGGCGCGCACAGATACGCAGTATTTT. This codes for CASSFRGARTDTQYF. The chain links TRBV5-1 to TRBJ2-3; TRBD2 might be the D (7 bases). This CDR3 comprises 15 residues. Germline CDR1 and CDR2: SGHRS and YFSETQ. V was trimmed by 2 bases and J by 1 base, leaving 11 bases between them.

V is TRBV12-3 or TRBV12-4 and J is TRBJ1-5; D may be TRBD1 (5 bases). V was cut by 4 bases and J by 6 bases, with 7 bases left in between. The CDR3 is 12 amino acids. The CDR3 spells CASSSGGQPQHF. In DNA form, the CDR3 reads TGTGCCAGCAGTTCCGGGGGTCAGCCCCAGCATTTT.

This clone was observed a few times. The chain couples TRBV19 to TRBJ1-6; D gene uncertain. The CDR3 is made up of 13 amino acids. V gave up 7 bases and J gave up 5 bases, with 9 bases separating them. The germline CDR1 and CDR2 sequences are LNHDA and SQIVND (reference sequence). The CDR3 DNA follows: TGTGCCAGTAATAGCCCGGATAATTCACCCCTCCACTTT. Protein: CASNSPDNSPLHF.

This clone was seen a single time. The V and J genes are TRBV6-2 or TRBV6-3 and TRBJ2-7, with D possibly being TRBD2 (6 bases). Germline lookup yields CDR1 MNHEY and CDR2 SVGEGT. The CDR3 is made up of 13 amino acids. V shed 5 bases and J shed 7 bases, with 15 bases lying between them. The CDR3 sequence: CASSPRERGEQYF. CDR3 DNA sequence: TGTGCCAGCAGTCCCCGGGAGAGGGGAGAGCAGTACTTC.

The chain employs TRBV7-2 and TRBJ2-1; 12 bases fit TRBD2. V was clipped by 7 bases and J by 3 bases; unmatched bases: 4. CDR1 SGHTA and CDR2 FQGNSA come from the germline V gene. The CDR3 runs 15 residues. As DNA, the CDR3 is TGTGCCAGCAACGGACTAGCGGGGCGCTACAATGAGCAGTTCTTC. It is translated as CASNGLAGRYNEQFF. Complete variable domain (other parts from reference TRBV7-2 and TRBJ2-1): GAGVSQSPSNKVTEKGKDVELRCDPISGHTALYWYRQSLGQGLEFLIYFQGNSAPDKSGLPSDRFSAERTGGSVSTLTIQRTQQEDSAVYLCASNGLAGRYNEQFFGPGTRLTVL.

The CDR3 loop reads CASSFSGGSSYEQYF. DNA for the CDR3: TGTGCCAGCAGCTTTTCAGGAGGAAGCTCCTACGAGCAGTACTTC. J is TRBJ2-7 and V is TRBV7-2; weak D call: TRBD2 (5 bases). This CDR3 contains 15 residues. Trimming shortened V by 3 bases and J by 0 bases, and 12 bases separated the two germline ends. The germline V gene encodes CDR1 SGHTA and CDR2 FQGNSA.

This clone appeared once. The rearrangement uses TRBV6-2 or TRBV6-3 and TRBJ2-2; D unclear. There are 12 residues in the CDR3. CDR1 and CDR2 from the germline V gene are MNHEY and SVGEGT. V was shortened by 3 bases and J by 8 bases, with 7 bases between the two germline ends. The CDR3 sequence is CASSYYLGELFF. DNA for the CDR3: TGTGCCAGCAGTTATTACCTAGGGGAGCTGTTTTTT.

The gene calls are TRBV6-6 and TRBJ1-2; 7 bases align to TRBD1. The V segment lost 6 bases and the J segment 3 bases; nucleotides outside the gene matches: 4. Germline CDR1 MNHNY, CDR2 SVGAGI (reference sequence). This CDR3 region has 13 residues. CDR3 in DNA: TGTGCCAGCAGCCTTGACAGGGACTATGGCTACACCTTC. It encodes CASSLDRDYGYTF.

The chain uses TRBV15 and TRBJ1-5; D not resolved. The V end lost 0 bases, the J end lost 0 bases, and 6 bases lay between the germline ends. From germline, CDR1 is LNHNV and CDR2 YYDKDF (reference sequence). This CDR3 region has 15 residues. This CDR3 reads CATSRDWSSNQPQHF. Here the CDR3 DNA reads TGTGCCACCAGCAGAGATTGGAGTAGCAATCAGCCCCAGCATTTT.

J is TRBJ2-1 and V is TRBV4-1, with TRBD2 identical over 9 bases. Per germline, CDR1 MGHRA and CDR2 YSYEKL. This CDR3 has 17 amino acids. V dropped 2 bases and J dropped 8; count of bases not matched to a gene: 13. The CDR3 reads CASSQLSEFAGGHEQFF. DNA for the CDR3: TGCGCCAGCAGCCAATTGTCGGAGTTTGCGGGGGGGCATGAGCAGTTCTTC.

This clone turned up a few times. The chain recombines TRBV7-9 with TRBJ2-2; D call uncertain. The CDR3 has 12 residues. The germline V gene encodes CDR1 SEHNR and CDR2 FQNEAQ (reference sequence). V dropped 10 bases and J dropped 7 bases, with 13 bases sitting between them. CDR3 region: CAKASGGGELFF. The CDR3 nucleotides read TGTGCCAAGGCGAGTGGCGGCGGGGAGCTGTTTTTT.

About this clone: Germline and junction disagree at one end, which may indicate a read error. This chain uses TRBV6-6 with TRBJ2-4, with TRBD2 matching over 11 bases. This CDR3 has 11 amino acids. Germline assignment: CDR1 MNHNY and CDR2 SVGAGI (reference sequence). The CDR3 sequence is CASTSGLAVVF. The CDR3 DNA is TGTGCCAGCACTTCGGGACTAGCGGTGGTCTTC.

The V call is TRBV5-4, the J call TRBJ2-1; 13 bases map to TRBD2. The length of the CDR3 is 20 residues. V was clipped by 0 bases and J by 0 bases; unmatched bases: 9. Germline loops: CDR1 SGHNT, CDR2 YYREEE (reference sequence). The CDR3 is CASSLDPGLAGLSSYNEQFF. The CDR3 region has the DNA TGTGCCAGCAGCTTGGACCCGGGACTAGCGGGGCTTAGCTCCTACAATGAGCAGTTCTTC.

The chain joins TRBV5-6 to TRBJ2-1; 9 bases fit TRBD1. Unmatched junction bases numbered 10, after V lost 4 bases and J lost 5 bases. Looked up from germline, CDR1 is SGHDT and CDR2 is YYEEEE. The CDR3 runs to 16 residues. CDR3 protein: CASSPGTGRRNNEQFF. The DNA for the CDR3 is TGTGCCAGCAGCCCCGGGACAGGGCGGAGGAACAATGAGCAGTTCTTC. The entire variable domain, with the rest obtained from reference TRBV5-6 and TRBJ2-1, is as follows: DAGVTQSPTHLIKTRGQQVTLRCSPKSGHDTVSWYQQALGQGPQFIFQYYEEEERQRGNFPDRFSGHQFPNYSSELNVNALLLGDSALYLCASSPGTGRRNNEQFFGPGTRLTVL.

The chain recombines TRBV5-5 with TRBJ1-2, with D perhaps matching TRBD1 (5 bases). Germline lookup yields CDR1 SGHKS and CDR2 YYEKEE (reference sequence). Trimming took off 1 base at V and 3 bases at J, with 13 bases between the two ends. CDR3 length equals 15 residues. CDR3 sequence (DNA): TGTGCCAGCAGCTTGAGCTCAGGGCAAGACTATGGCTACACCTTC. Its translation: CASSLSSGQDYGYTF.

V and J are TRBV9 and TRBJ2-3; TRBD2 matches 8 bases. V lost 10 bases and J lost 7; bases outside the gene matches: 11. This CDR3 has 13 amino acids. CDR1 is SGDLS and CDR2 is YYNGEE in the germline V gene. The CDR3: CASGVAGSYTQYF. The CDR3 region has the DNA TGTGCCTCAGGGGTAGCGGGGAGTTATACGCAGTATTTT.

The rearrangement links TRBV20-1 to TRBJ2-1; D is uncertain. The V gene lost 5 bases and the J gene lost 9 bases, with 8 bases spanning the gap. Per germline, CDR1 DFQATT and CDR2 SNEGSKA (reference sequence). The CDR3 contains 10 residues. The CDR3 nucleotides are TGCAGTGCTGCACTCGGTGAGCAGTTCTTC. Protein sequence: CSAALGEQFF.

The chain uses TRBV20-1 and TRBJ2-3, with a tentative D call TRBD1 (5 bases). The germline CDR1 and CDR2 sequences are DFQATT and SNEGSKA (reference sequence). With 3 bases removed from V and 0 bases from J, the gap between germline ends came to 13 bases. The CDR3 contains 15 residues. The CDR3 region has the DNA TGCAGTGCTAGTCAGGGCGCCTCTAGCACAGATACGCAGTATTTT. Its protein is CSASQGASSTDTQYF.

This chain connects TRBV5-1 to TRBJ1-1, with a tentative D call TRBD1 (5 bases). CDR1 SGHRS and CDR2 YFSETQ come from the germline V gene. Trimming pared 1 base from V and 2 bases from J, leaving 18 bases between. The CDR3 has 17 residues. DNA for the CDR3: TGCGCCAGCAGCTTGCTCCAAGCGGGGCAGAAAAACACTGAAGCTTTCTTT. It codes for CASSLLQAGQKNTEAFF.

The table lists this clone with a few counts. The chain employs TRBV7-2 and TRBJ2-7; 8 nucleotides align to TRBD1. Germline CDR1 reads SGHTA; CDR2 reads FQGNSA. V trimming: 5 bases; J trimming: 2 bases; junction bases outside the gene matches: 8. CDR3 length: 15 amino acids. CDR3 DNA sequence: TGTGCCAGCAGCCGGGGACAGGTTCCTACCTACGAGCAGTACTTC. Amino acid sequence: CASSRGQVPTYEQYF.

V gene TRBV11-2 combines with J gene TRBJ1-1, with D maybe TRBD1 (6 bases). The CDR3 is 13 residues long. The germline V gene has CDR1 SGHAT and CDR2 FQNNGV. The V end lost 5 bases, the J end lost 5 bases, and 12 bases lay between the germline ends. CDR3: CASSPTGKTEAFF. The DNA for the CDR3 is TGTGCCAGCAGCCCTACAGGGAAGACTGAAGCTTTCTTT.

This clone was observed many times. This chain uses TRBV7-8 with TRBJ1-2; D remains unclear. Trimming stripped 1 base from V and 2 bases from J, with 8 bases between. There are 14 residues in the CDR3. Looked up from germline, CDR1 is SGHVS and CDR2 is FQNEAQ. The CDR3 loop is CASSLVGRNYGYTF. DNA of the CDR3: TGTGCCAGCAGCTTAGTGGGGAGAAACTATGGCTACACCTTC. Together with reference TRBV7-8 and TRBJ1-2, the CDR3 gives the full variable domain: GAGVSQSPRYKVAKRGQDVALRCDPISGHVSLFWYQQALGQGPEFLTYFQNEAQLDKSGLPSDRFFAERPEGSVSTLKIQRTQQEDSAVYLCASSLVGRNYGYTFGSGTRLTVV.

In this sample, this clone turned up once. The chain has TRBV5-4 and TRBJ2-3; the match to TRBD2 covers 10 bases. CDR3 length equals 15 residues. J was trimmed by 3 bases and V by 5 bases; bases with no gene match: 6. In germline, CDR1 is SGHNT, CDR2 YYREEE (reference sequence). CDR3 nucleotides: TGTGCCAGCAGACCAGCGGGGGGGCCGACAGATACGCAGTATTTT. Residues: CASRPAGGPTDTQYF.

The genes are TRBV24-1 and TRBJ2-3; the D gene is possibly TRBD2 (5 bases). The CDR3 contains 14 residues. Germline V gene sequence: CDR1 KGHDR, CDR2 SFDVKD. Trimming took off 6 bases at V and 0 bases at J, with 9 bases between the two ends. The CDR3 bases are TGTGCCACCAGTCCCCCGGGAAGCACAGATACGCAGTATTTT. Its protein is CATSPPGSTDTQYF.

CDR3 amino acids: CASSGSGQGRKTQYF. CDR3 nucleotides: TGCGCCAGCAGCGGGTCAGGACAGGGTCGTAAGACGCAGTATTTT. V usage is TRBV5-1 and J usage is TRBJ2-3; 8 nucleotides line up with TRBD1. The germline V gene encodes CDR1 SGHRS and CDR2 YFSETQ. The CDR3 runs to 15 residues. V shed 4 bases and J 9 bases; nucleotides not matched to a gene: 13.

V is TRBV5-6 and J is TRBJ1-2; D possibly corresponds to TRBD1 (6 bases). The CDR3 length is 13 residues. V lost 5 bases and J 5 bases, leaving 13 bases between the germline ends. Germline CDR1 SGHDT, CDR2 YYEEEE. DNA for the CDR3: TGTGCCAGCAGACGGCTCAGGGGTTATGGCTACACCTTC. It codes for CASRRLRGYGYTF.

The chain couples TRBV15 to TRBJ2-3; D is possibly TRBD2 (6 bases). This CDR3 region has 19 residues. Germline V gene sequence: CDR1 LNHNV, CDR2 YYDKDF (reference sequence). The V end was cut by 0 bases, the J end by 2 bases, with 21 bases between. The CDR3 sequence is CATSREVFSGGLLTDTQYF. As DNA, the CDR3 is TGTGCCACCAGCAGAGAGGTGTTCAGCGGAGGGTTACTCACAGATACGCAGTATTTT.